This T cell receptor beta chain originates from a study of blood T cell repertoires in COVID-19. Study context: The study drew acute and convalescent COVID-19 samples from the United States, Italy and Spain. PBMCs, B-cell-depleted T cells, or T cells were the source of the cDNA or gDNA that made up the material.

V lost 4 bases to trimming and J lost 6 bases; unmatched junction nucleotides: 7. The CDR3 runs to 13 residues. CDR1 and CDR2 from the germline V gene are GTSNPN and SVGIG (reference sequence). This clone has just one count. Original data processing: Nucleated cell number was recorded as an estimate derived from reference gene primer amplification. The repertoire was sequenced with immunoSEQ multiplex PCR; TCRdb's copy has only in-frame clones and lacks some. That table furnishes V, J and clone size, whereas the DNA furnished D and trimming. This sample carries 200,000 or so clones, roughly nine tenths of them seen once, and the ten largest clones take around 2.3%.

Sequenced: peripheral blood. The chain has TRBV30 and TRBJ2-7, with 9 nucleotides matching TRBD1. This receptor was identified in an older man with active or convalescent COVID-19. The CDR3 DNA sequence: TGTGCCTGGAACAGGGGGCCGACCGGCGAGCAGTACTTC. This encodes CAWNRGPTGEQYF.